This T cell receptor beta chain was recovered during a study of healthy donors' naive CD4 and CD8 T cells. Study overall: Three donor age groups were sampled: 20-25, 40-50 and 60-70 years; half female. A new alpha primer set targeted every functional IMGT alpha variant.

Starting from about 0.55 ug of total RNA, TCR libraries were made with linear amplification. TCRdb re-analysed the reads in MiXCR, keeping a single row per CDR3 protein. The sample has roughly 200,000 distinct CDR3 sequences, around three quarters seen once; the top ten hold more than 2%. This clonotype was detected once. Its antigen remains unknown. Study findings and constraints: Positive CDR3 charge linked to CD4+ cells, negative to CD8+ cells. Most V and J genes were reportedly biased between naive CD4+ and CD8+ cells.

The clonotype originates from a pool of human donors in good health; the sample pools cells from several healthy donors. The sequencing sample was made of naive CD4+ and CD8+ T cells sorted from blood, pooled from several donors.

The DNA for the CDR3 is TGCGCCAGCAGCTTAGGGGTCGTTGCCTACGAGCAGTACTTC. Amino acid sequence: CASSLGVVAYEQYF. V usage is TRBV5-1 and J usage is TRBJ2-7, with D tentatively TRBD1 (5 bases). Germline values: CDR1 SGHRS, CDR2 YFSETQ. There are 14 residues in the CDR3. Trimming shortened V by 2 bases and J by 2 bases, and 11 bases separated the two germline ends. Full variable domain (rest looked up from reference TRBV5-1 and TRBJ2-7): KAGVTQTPRYLIKTRGQQVTLSCSPISGHRSVSWYQQTPGQGLQFLFEYFSETQRNKGNFPGRFSGRQFSNSRSEMNVSTLELGDSALYLCASSLGVVAYEQYFGPGTRLTVT.